This T cell receptor beta chain emerged from a study of blood T cells in healthy people across ages. Primers used in a second PCR of roughly 6 to 11 cycles were a sample-barcoded 5' primer and a J-beta primer mix. Unique molecular identifiers of 12 random nucleotides labeled each cDNA. In TCRdb, the 5' RACE reads were re-called with MiXCR into one record per CDR3 protein. The table lists about 970,000 distinct CDR3 sequences, roughly 50% of them singletons. V shed 2 bases and J 2 bases; nucleotides not matched to a gene: 2. The germline V gene encodes CDR1 SGDLS and CDR2 YYNGEE. This CDR3 comprises 14 residues. This clonotype was picked up a small number of times. Its antigen is undetermined. Study-level findings and limits: The donors' CMV status was not determined, possibly confounding changes in expanded clonotypes.

Individuals who donated were healthy Caucasians from Russia aged about 6 to 95. Isolated per sample were at least 6 million PBMCs. Input material: blood. This TCR was sampled from a woman aged 60-70 years in good health. The chain links TRBV9 to TRBJ2-3; 7 nucleotides line up with TRBD1. As DNA, the CDR3 is TGTGCCAGCAGCGTGGGACAGTACACAGATACGCAGTATTTT. Translated: CASSVGQYTDTQYF.